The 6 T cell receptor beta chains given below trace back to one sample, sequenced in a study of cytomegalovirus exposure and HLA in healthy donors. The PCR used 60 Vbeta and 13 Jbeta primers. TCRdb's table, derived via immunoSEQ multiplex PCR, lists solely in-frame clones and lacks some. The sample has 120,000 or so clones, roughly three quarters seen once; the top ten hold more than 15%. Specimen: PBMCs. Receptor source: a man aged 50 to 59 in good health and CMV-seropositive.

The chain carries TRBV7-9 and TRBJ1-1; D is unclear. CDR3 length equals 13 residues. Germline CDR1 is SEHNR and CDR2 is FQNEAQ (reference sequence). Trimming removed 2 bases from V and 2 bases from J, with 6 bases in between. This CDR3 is CASSLLQNTEAFF. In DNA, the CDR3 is TGTGCCAGCAGCTTATTACAAAACACTGAAGCTTTCTTT.

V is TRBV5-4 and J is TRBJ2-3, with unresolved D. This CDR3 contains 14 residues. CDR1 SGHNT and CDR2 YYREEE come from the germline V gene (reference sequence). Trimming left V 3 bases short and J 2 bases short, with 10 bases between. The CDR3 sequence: CASSSRTSTDTQYF. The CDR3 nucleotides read TGTGCCAGCAGCTCTAGAACTTCCACAGATACGCAGTATTTT.

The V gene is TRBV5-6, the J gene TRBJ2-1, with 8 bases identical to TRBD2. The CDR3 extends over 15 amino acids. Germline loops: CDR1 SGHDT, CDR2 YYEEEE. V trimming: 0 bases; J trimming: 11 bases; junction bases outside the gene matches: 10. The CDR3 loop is CASSLATGGLGKQFF. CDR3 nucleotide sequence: TGTGCCAGCAGCTTGGCCACGGGGGGGTTAGGGAAGCAGTTCTTC.

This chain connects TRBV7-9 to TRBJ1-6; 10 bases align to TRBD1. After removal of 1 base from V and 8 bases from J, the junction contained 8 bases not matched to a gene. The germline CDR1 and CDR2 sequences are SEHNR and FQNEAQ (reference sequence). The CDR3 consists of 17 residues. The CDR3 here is CASSLVGGGTGDSPLHF. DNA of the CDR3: TGTGCCAGCAGCTTAGTCGGGGGGGGGACAGGGGATTCACCCCTCCACTTT.

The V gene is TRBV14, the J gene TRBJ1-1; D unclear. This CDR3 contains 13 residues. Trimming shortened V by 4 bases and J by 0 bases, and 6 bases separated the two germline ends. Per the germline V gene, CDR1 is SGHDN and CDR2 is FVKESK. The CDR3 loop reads CASSPQLNTEAFF. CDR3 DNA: TGTGCCAGCAGCCCACAGTTGAACACTGAAGCTTTCTTT.

CDR3 DNA: TGTGCCATCAGTGGAACAAGGGGGGGGCAGTACTTC. This gives the protein CAISGTRGGQYF. This rearrangement joins TRBV10-3 to TRBJ2-5, with a tentative D call TRBD2 (7 bases). The CDR3 extends over 12 amino acids. Deletions cut 4 bases from V and 11 bases from J, with 14 bases between. CDR1 is ENHRY and CDR2 is SYGVKD in the germline V gene.